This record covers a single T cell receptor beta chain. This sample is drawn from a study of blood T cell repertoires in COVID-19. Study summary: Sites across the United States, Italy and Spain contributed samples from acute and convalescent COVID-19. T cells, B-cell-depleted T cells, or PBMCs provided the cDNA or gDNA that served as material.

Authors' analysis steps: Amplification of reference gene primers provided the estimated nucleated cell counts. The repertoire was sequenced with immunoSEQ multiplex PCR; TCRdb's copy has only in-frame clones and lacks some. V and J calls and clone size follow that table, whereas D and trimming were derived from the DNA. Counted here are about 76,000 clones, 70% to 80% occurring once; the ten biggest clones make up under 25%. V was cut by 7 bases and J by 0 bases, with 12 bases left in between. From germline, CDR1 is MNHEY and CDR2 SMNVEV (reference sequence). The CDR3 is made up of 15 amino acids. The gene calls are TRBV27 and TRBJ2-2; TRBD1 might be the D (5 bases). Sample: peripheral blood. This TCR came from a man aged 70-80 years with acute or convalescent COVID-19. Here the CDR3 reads CASTLTASNTGELFF. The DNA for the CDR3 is TGTGCCAGCACTTTGACAGCCTCGAACACCGGGGAGCTGTTTTTT.